The 15 T cell receptor beta chains below come from one sample, sequenced in a study of blood T cell repertoires in COVID-19. Generated by immunoSEQ multiplex PCR, the TCRdb table keeps only in-frame clones and is missing some. In the table there are more than 200,000 clones, about 83% of which are singletons. The sequenced sample consisted of peripheral blood. The source is a middle-aged woman with active or convalescent COVID-19.

The rearrangement uses TRBV5-1 and TRBJ2-4, with D maybe TRBD1 (5 bases). V was cut by 0 bases and J by 2 bases, with 12 bases left in between. Germline V lookup: CDR1 SGHRS, CDR2 YFSETQ. The CDR3 is 16 amino acids. CDR3 sequence (DNA): TGCGCCAGCAGCTTGGGCCCCACAGGTACCAAAAACATTCAGTACTTC. Its protein is CASSLGPTGTKNIQYF.

The rearrangement uses TRBV7-2 and TRBJ1-2, with D possibly TRBD1 on 6 matching bases. The V end lost 4 bases, the J end lost 6 bases, and 27 bases lay between the germline ends. CDR3 size: 18 residues. The germline V gene has CDR1 SGHTA and CDR2 FQGNSA. DNA for the CDR3: TGTGCCAGCAGCTCACAAGTCGGGGTCCCAGGGGCCAGCGATGGCTACACCTTC. Its protein is CASSSQVGVPGASDGYTF.

The chain joins TRBV27 to TRBJ1-5; 11 bases agree with TRBD1. V lost 6 bases and J lost 7; bases outside the gene matches: 5. Germline CDR1 is MNHEY and CDR2 is SMNVEV (reference sequence). The CDR3 loop spans 14 amino acids. This chain's CDR3 is CASSTGTGGQPQHF. The CDR3 nucleotides read TGTGCCAGCAGCACCGGGACAGGGGGACAGCCCCAGCATTTT.

This clone was counted a few times. V is TRBV7-9 and J is TRBJ1-3, with TRBD1 as a possible D gene (5 bases). Trimming took off 0 bases at V and 0 bases at J, with 12 bases between the two ends. Germline lookup yields CDR1 SEHNR and CDR2 FQNEAQ (reference sequence). CDR3 length: 17 amino acids. The CDR3 region is CASSLALTVSSGNTIYF. CDR3 sequence (DNA): TGTGCCAGCAGCTTAGCCCTGACAGTAAGCTCTGGAAACACCATATATTTT.

This clone appeared a few times. The chain combines TRBV5-6 with TRBJ1-4; D remains unclear. Trimming took 0 bases from V and 5 from J, leaving 11 bases between them. CDR3 length: 15 residues. Germline V CDR1 and CDR2: SGHDT, YYEEEE. CDR3 bases: TGTGCCAGCAGCTTGGTGGGAGGGCGAAATGAAAAACTGTTTTTT. Amino acid sequence: CASSLVGGRNEKLFF.

Turning to this clone: A read error may account for a junction end that differs from germline. This sequence joins TRBV18 and TRBJ2-1; 8 bases line up with TRBD1. CDR1 and CDR2 from the germline V gene are KGHSH and LQKENI. The CDR3 covers 16 residues. CDR3 in DNA: TGTGCCAGCTCACCGCTCGACAGGGGCTCCGACAATGAGCAGTTCTTC. This translates into CASSPLDRGSDNEQFF.

The rearrangement links TRBV2 to TRBJ1-6; D is undetermined. CDR1 is SNHLY and CDR2 is FYNNEI in the germline V gene. V was trimmed by 4 bases and J by 6 bases, leaving 4 bases between them. CDR3 length equals 12 residues. The CDR3 bases are TGTGCCAGCAGTGCCGTTAATTCACCCCTCCACTTT. Its protein product is CASSAVNSPLHF. The variable domain in full, with the rest retrieved from reference TRBV2 and TRBJ1-6, is EPEVTQTPSHQVTQMGQEVILRCVPISNHLYFYWYRQILGQKVEFLVSFYNNEISEKSEIFDDQFSVERPDGSNFTLKIRSTKLEDSAMYFCASSAVNSPLHFGNGTRLTVT.

The rearrangement joins TRBV7-9 to TRBJ1-2; D is possibly TRBD1 (6 bases). The CDR3 has 14 residues. V gave up 1 base and J gave up 2 bases, with 8 bases separating them. The germline gives CDR1 SEHNR, CDR2 FQNEAQ (reference sequence). This CDR3 is CASSLETGNYGYTF. CDR3 sequence (DNA): TGTGCCAGCAGCTTAGAGACAGGAAACTATGGCTACACCTTC.

This chain uses TRBV28 with TRBJ1-1, with 8 bases fitting TRBD1. The CDR3 consists of 16 residues. Looked up from germline, CDR1 is MDHEN and CDR2 is SYDVKM. Trimming cost V 8 bases and J 0 bases; bases outside gene matches: 11. CDR3 in DNA: TGTGCCAGCGGCGGACAGGGTGGCTTCATGAACACTGAAGCTTTCTTT. Translated, it gives CASGGQGGFMNTEAFF. The full variable domain, completed using reference TRBV28 and TRBJ1-1, is DVKVTQSSRYLVKRTGEKVFLECVQDMDHENMFWYRQDPGLGLRLIYFSYDVKMKEKGDIPEGYSVSREKKERFSLILESASTNQTSMYLCASGGQGGFMNTEAFFGQGTRLTVV.

The rearrangement joins TRBV5-1 to TRBJ1-5; 7 bases line up with TRBD1. The CDR3 contains 15 residues. The V segment lost 4 bases and the J segment 0 bases; nucleotides outside the gene matches: 4. CDR1 and CDR2 from the germline V gene are SGHRS and YFSETQ. As DNA, the CDR3 is TGCGCCAGCAGCCCGACAGGGACTAGCAATCAGCCCCAGCATTTT. Its protein product is CASSPTGTSNQPQHF. Full variable domain (missing parts from reference TRBV5-1 and TRBJ1-5): KAGVTQTPRYLIKTRGQQVTLSCSPISGHRSVSWYQQTPGQGLQFLFEYFSETQRNKGNFPGRFSGRQFSNSRSEMNVSTLELGDSALYLCASSPTGTSNQPQHFGDGTRLSIL.

The CDR3 DNA reads TGTGCCAGCAGGAGACAGGGGGTCGGTGAAAAACTGTTTTTT. This gives the protein CASRRQGVGEKLFF. V is TRBV6-5 and J is TRBJ1-4; 9 bases line up with TRBD1. The germline CDR1 and CDR2 sequences are MNHEY and SVGAGI. Losses at the gene ends were 6 bases for V and 7 bases for J; bases not matched to a gene: 6. CDR3 length: 14 residues.

In DNA, the CDR3 is TGCGCCAGCAGCTGGGGACAGGAAAACTATGGCTACACCTTC. This sequence encodes CASSWGQENYGYTF. The gene calls are TRBV5-1 and TRBJ1-2; 8 nucleotides match TRBD1. Unmatched junction bases numbered 3, after V lost 3 bases and J lost 2 bases. Germline V CDR1 and CDR2: SGHRS, YFSETQ. The CDR3 consists of 14 residues.

This chain links TRBV9 with TRBJ2-7; 8 nucleotides match TRBD2. J gave up 4 bases and V 4 bases, and 10 bases lay outside the gene matches. The CDR3 length is 15 residues. From germline, CDR1 is SGDLS and CDR2 YYNGEE. The CDR3 DNA sequence: TGTGCCAGCAGCCCCCTTAATCGCGGGGGGTACGAGCAGTACTTC. Translation gives CASSPLNRGGYEQYF.

The CDR3 DNA sequence: TGTGCCAGCAGCCCAACGCTAACGGGACTAGCGGGAGGGCCCAGCACAGATACGCAGTATTTT. Its protein is CASSPTLTGLAGGPSTDTQYF. This chain links TRBV13 with TRBJ2-3; 16 positions agree with TRBD2. J was trimmed by 0 bases and V by 5 bases; bases with no gene match: 14. The germline V gene encodes CDR1 PRHDT and CDR2 FYEKMQ (reference sequence). CDR3 length equals 21 residues.

This clone occurred a few times. The chain carries TRBV18 and TRBJ2-1; the match to TRBD2 covers 7 bases. The junction had 8 bases not matched to a gene; V was cut back by 0 bases and J by 6 bases. CDR1 is KGHSH and CDR2 is LQKENI in the germline V gene. This CDR3 has 16 amino acids. Here the CDR3 DNA reads TGTGCCAGCTCACCACCGAGGACTAGGTCGTCCAATGAGCAGTTCTTC. Its translation: CASSPPRTRSSNEQFF.